A selection of T cell receptor beta chains follows, all from one sample in a study of kidney transplant recipient with SARS-CoV-2 infection. One entry per CDR3 protein results from TCRdb running MiXCR on the reads. The data contain some 220,000 distinct CDR3 sequences, 29% of them singletons. This specimen consisted of a blood sample, obtained at baseline and on roughly day 120 from a kidney transplant recipient. The source is a young adult male patient who had COVID-19 and was a kidney transplant recipient. Some T cells may have originated in the graft donor. CDR3s include the opening cysteine and the closing phenylalanine or tryptophan. A D gene is named only where the DNA matches it firmly. Clone size is given for some rows only: seen once, a few or many times, or a class if the clone is expanded.

clone_size j_call d_call v_call cdr3_aa cdr3_nt
many TRBJ2-2 . TRBV9 CASSVVVRNPAHTGELFF TGTGCCAGCAGCGTAGTCGTCAGGAATCCTGCCCACACCGGGGAGCTGTTTTTT
once TRBJ2-1 TRBD1 TRBV14 CASSQGRRRYRGHKDNEQFF TGTGCCAGCAGCCAAGGCCGCCGGCGGTACAGGGGACACAAAGACAATGAGCAGTTCTTC
. TRBJ1-2 . TRBV5-3 CARKEGVVRKTYGYTF TGTGCCAGAAAAGAGGGAGTGGTGAGAAAGACCTATGGCTACACCTTC
many TRBJ1-2 . TRBV12-3/TRBV12-4 CASSRVRTAGKTYGYTF TGTGCCAGCAGTCGCGTTCGCACAGCAGGAAAGACCTATGGCTACACCTTC
many TRBJ1-1 . TRBV7-6 CASSAQLTEAFF TGTGCCAGCAGCGCCCAGCTCACTGAAGCTTTCTTT
. TRBJ2-4 TRBD2 TRBV5-1 CARPQGLSGGIKNIQYF TGCGCACGACCCCAAGGTCTTAGCGGGGGGATAAAAAACATTCAGTACTTC
many TRBJ1-2 . TRBV29-1 CSVAGAGAYGYTF TGCAGCGTTGCGGGGGCAGGGGCCTATGGCTACACCTTC
many TRBJ2-7 TRBD1 TRBV20-1 CSGRQGNYEQYF TGCAGTGGGAGACAGGGGAACTACGAGCAGTACTTC
. TRBJ2-2 . TRBV6-4 CASSGGNTGELFF TGTGCCAGCAGTGGGGGGAACACCGGGGAGCTGTTTTTT
many TRBJ1-2 . TRBV2 CASSGSGLAGYTF TGTGCCAGCAGTGGATCAGGGCTGGCTGGCTACACCTTC
many TRBJ2-6 . TRBV2 CASSGQGTGANVLTF TGTGCCAGCAGTGGGCAGGGGACTGGGGCCAACGTCCTGACTTTC
many TRBJ1-6 . TRBV12-3/TRBV12-4 CASGDPENSPLHF TGTGCAAGCGGGGACCCAGAGAATTCACCCCTCCACTTT
. TRBJ2-1 TRBD2 TRBV6-2/TRBV6-3 CASSRLAGGGNEQFF TGTGCCAGCAGCAGACTAGCGGGAGGGGGCAATGAGCAGTTCTTC
many TRBJ2-7 . TRBV20-1 CSALRGGDSYEQYF TGCAGTGCTTTAAGGGGGGGAGACAGCTACGAGCAGTACTTC
many TRBJ2-2 . TRBV1 CTSSQDGAAGAGELFF TGCACCAGCAGCCAAGATGGTGCAGCGGGGGCCGGGGAGCTGTTTTTT
many TRBJ1-6 . TRBV7-9 CASSYDSHNSPLHF TGTGCCAGCAGCTACGACAGCCATAATTCACCCCTCCACTTT
. TRBJ2-3 TRBD2 TRBV3-1 CASSPLAGFTDTQYF TGTGCCAGCAGCCCTCTAGCGGGGTTCACAGATACGCAGTATTTT
many TRBJ1-1 . TRBV3-1 CASSLRPPISIRTEAFF TGTGCCAGCAGCCTCCGGCCTCCCATTTCAATTCGCACTGAAGCTTTCTTT
many TRBJ2-2 TRBD1 TRBV5-1 CASSSAFGQGVSSGELFF TGCGCCAGCAGCTCCGCCTTCGGACAGGGGGTGTCGTCCGGGGAGCTGTTTTTT
. TRBJ2-3 . TRBV5-5 CASRPGTHSTDTQCF TGTGCCAGCAGGCCCGGGACACATAGCACAGATACGCAGTGTTTT
many TRBJ1-1 TRBD1 TRBV12-5 CASGLPETGPMNTEAFF TGTGCTAGTGGTTTGCCAGAGACAGGGCCGATGAACACTGAAGCTTTCTTT
. TRBJ1-2 . TRBV3-1 CASSWGHTLRKTYGYTF TGTGCCAGCAGCTGGGGCCACACCCTTCGAAAGACCTATGGCTACACCTTC
many TRBJ2-7 . TRBV6-6 CASGPVGGNHEQYF TGTGCCAGCGGTCCGGTAGGGGGTAACCACGAGCAGTACTTC
. TRBJ2-1 TRBD1 TRBV12-5 CASAGTGGNEQFF TGTGCTAGTGCCGGGACAGGGGGCAATGAGCAGTTCTTC
many TRBJ1-5 . TRBV5-5 CASSFSGLHQPQHF TGTGCCAGCAGCTTTTCTGGTTTGCATCAGCCCCAGCATTTT
few TRBJ2-1 . TRBV19 CASSIAPHTYNEQFF TGTGCCAGTAGTATAGCCCCTCATACCTACAATGAGCAGTTCTTC
many TRBJ1-2 . TRBV11-3 CASSLPGLGYGYTF TGTGCCAGCAGCTTACCAGGCCTCGGCTATGGCTACACCTTC
many TRBJ2-7 . TRBV20-1 CSARVQGSYEQYF TGCAGTGCTAGAGTACAGGGTTCCTACGAGCAGTACTTC
many TRBJ1-2 . TRBV12-2 CASRIYKTPRKTYGYTF TGTGCAAGTCGCATTTACAAGACTCCACGAAAGACCTATGGCTACACCTTC
many TRBJ1-6 . TRBV11-3 CASSLLLPAGNSPLHF TGTGCCAGCAGCTTACTGCTGCCCGCCGGGAATTCACCCCTCCACTTT
many TRBJ2-5 . TRBV3-1 CASSQGDRAVSWVNQETQYF TGTGCCAGCAGCCAAGGGGATCGGGCAGTAAGCTGGGTTAATCAAGAGACCCAGTACTTC
large TRBJ2-5 TRBD2 TRBV5-4 CASSPTSGTGETQYF TGTGCCAGCAGCCCAACTAGCGGGACTGGTGAGACCCAGTACTTC
many TRBJ2-1 . TRBV10-3 CAIMTAERGHEQFF TGTGCCATCATGACTGCCGAACGGGGGCATGAGCAGTTCTTC
few TRBJ2-1 TRBD2 TRBV24-1 CTTSDLSSGGDNEQFF TGTACCACCAGTGATTTGTCTAGCGGGGGGGACAATGAGCAGTTCTTC
many TRBJ1-5 . TRBV20-1 CSAREPVGGNQPQHF TGCAGTGCTAGAGAACCCGTTGGAGGCAATCAGCCCCAGCATTTT
many TRBJ2-1 TRBD1 TRBV6-2/TRBV6-3 CASSQTGGSYNEQFF TGTGCCAGCTCACAAACAGGGGGTTCCTACAATGAGCAGTTCTTC